Described below is a single T cell receptor (beta chain) sequence and its context. Its specificity is unknown. The second PCR ran about 7 to 12 cycles with a sample-barcoded 5' primer and J-beta primers. Every sample produced at least 2.5 million CDR3-containing paired-end reads. TCRdb called the 5' RACE reads again in MiXCR, with one record for every CDR3 protein. The table shows roughly 1,700,000 distinct CDR3 sequences, with 28% occurring only once. J gave up 0 bases and V 2 bases, and 2 bases lay outside the gene matches. From germline, CDR1 is SGHTA and CDR2 FQGNSA. The CDR3 loop spans 17 amino acids. The data are from a study of blood T cells in healthy people across ages. Broader study findings: Among long-lived donors, naive CD4+ cells were more numerous and diversity higher than in aged donors. Roughly linear declines in TCR beta diversity per million T cells occurred with age. Strongly correlated with naive T cell percentage was TCR beta diversity.

The TCR originated in a woman younger than 45 in good health. V is TRBV7-2 and J is TRBJ2-6; 9 nucleotides agree with TRBD2. What was sequenced was blood. The CDR3 nucleotides read TGTGCCAGCAGCTTAATAGCGGGGGCCTCTGGGGCCAACGTCCTGACTTTC. Translation: CASSLIAGASGANVLTF.